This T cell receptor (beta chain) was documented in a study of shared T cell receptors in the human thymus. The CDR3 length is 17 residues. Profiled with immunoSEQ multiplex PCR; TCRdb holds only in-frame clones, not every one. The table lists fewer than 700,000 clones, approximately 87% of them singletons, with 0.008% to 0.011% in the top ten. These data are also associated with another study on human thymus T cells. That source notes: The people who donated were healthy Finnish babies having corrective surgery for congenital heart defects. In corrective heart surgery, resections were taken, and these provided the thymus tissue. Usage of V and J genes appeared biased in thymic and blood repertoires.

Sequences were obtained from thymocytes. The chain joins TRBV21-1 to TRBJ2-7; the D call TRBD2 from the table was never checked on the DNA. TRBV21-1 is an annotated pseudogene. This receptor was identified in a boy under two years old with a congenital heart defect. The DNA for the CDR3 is TGTGCCAGCAGCAAAGAAGAAGATCCTGACTCAATTGACGAGCAGTACTTC. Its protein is CASSKEEDPDSIDEQYF.